This T cell receptor (beta chain) was recovered during a study of memory CD4+ T cells and cytomegalovirus serostatus. Measured with immunoSEQ multiplex PCR; TCRdb has only the in-frame clones, and not every one. The repertoire consists of 60,000 or so clones, with roughly 84% occurring once and the leading ten covering approximately 0.5%. This clone was counted once. The CDR3 is 13 amino acids. V was cut by 3 bases and J by 0 bases, with 6 bases left in between. Germline V gene sequence: CDR1 LNHDA, CDR2 SQIVND (reference sequence). The sort gate was single viable CD3+CD4+CD8-CD45RO+ cells for memory CD4+ T cells.

The TCR was taken from an adult in good health and CMV-seronegative. Some clones in this sample may be carry-over from other donors' samples. The chain links TRBV19 to TRBJ2-7, with a possible D match to TRBD2 (6 bases). Sequencing was carried out using memory CD4+ T cells from blood. This chain's CDR3 is CASSMEGSYEQYF. DNA of the CDR3: TGTGCCAGTAGTATGGAGGGCTCCTACGAGCAGTACTTC.